The 14 T cell receptor beta chains below all came from one sample that was sequenced in a study of human T cells and chemical hapten exposure. Individual cDNA molecules each carried unique molecular identifiers attached by the library. TCRdb recomputed calls from the reads with MiXCR, one row per CDR3 protein. The sample shows around 120,000 distinct CDR3 sequences, around 8.5% of them seen only once. Unfractionated whole blood was the source from which total RNA was extracted. Sequencing was performed on whole blood. Receptors were obtained from a human donor in good health. Some clones in this sample may be carry-over from other donors' samples.

This clonotype is medium-sized (0.01 to 0.1%). DNA for the CDR3: TGCAGTGCTAGAGGCGACAGGGAGTACAATGAGCAGTTCTTC. It translates to CSARGDREYNEQFF. The chain links TRBV20-1 to TRBJ2-1; 7 positions agree with TRBD1. With 1 base clipped from V and 4 bases from J, the junction kept 4 bases outside the gene matches. Germline CDR1 and CDR2: DFQATT and SNEGSKA (reference sequence). This CDR3 comprises 14 residues.

This clonotype appeared many times. This chain connects TRBV7-2 to TRBJ2-5; either TRBD1 or TRBD2 may fit D (5 bases each). Germline V gives CDR1 SGHTA, CDR2 FQGNSA. CDR3 length: 16 residues. Between the trimmed V and J ends, which lost 1 base and 2 bases, there was a span of 14 bases. The CDR3 loop is CASSLESRGPQETQYF. The CDR3 DNA reads TGTGCCAGCAGCTTAGAAAGCCGGGGCCCGCAAGAGACCCAGTACTTC.

At least ten counts were recorded for this clonotype. The genes are TRBV11-2 and TRBJ1-2; 10 nucleotides agree with TRBD1. The CDR3 contains 17 residues. The ends lost 5 bases at V and 4 bases at J; junction bases unmatched: 13. Germline V lookup: CDR1 SGHAT, CDR2 FQNNGV. The CDR3 here is CASSMPGQGRSLYGYTF. The CDR3 DNA follows: TGTGCCAGCAGCATGCCGGGACAGGGGCGGTCTCTCTATGGCTACACCTTC.

As for this clonotype: A single base separates this from a much larger clone, so it may be a read error. The chain carries TRBV3-1 and TRBJ2-1, with D unclear. The CDR3 has 17 amino acids. Germline loops: CDR1 LGHDT, CDR2 YNNKEL (reference sequence). In DNA, the CDR3 is TGTGTCAGCAGCCAAGATCCAGGTAGGGCCGCCTACAATGAGCAGTTCTTC. Its protein product is CVSSQDPGRAAYNEQFF.

This clonotype was counted ten times or more. This rearrangement joins TRBV7-2 to TRBJ1-6; D not resolved. CDR3 length equals 16 residues. Germline V lookup: CDR1 SGHTA, CDR2 FQGNSA. Trimming took off 1 base at V and 9 bases at J, with 16 bases between the two ends. The CDR3 here is CASSLGWGSLGSPLHF. The DNA of the CDR3 is TGTGCCAGCAGCTTAGGTTGGGGAAGTCTAGGTTCACCCCTCCACTTT.

This clonotype came up many times. The chain is built from TRBV12-3 or TRBV12-4 and TRBJ1-5, with D possibly matching TRBD1 (6 bases). The CDR3 has 15 residues. The V gene lost 2 bases and the J gene lost 5 bases, with 13 bases spanning the gap. The CDR3 coding sequence is TGTGCCAGCAGTTTAACTCCCAGGGGAGATCAGCCCCAGCATTTT. As protein: CASSLTPRGDQPQHF.

This clonotype showed up many times. The V gene is TRBV5-1, the J gene TRBJ1-1; TRBD1 matches at 7 bases. The V gene's germline CDR1 is SGHRS and CDR2 YFSETQ. The CDR3 length is 15 residues. V shed 7 bases and J 3 bases; nucleotides not matched to a gene: 12. CDR3 in DNA: TGCGCCAGCGAACAGGGGAGAGGGTTTTACACTGAAGCTTTCTTT. Translated: CASEQGRGFYTEAFF.

This clonotype has a count of ten or more. The V call is TRBV6-5, the J call TRBJ1-6, with TRBD1 matching 9 bases. CDR1 and CDR2 (germline): MNHEY, SVGAGI. This CDR3 is 15 amino acids long. Trimming took 7 bases from V and 9 from J; bases not matched to a gene: 10. CDR3 loop: CASTPGTGTFSPLHF. DNA for the CDR3: TGTGCCAGCACCCCTGGGACAGGGACCTTTTCACCCCTCCACTTT.

This clonotype has a count of ten or more. This rearrangement joins TRBV7-8 to TRBJ1-3, with 9 bases fitting TRBD1. Trimming cost V 3 bases and J 0 bases; bases outside gene matches: 6. Germline V CDR1 and CDR2: SGHVS, FQNEAQ. This CDR3 comprises 17 residues. CDR3 amino acids: CASSLWTGASSGNTIYF. CDR3 coding DNA: TGTGCCAGCAGCTTGTGGACAGGGGCGTCCTCTGGAAACACCATATATTTT. Drawing the rest from reference TRBV7-8 and TRBJ1-3, the complete variable domain is GAGVSQSPRYKVAKRGQDVALRCDPISGHVSLFWYQQALGQGPEFLTYFQNEAQLDKSGLPSDRFFAERPEGSVSTLKIQRTQQEDSAVYLCASSLWTGASSGNTIYFGEGSWLTVV.

This clonotype was recorded many times. This chain uses TRBV20-1 with TRBJ1-1, with a possible D match to TRBD1 (5 bases). The CDR3 has 14 residues. The germline V gene has CDR1 DFQATT and CDR2 SNEGSKA (reference sequence). Trimming cost V 0 bases and J 0 bases, with 8 bases left between them. DNA for the CDR3: TGCAGTGCTAGAGACAGGACAATGAACACTGAAGCTTTCTTT. Amino acid sequence: CSARDRTMNTEAFF.

The V gene is TRBV27, the J gene TRBJ1-1; the D is unclear. Germline V gene data show CDR1 as MNHEY and CDR2 as SMNVEV (reference sequence). The CDR3 covers 14 residues. V lost 6 bases, J lost 5 bases, and 16 bases lay in between. The CDR3 spells CASRGGPQGTEAFF. In DNA, the CDR3 is TGTGCCAGCAGGGGAGGGCCCCAAGGAACTGAAGCTTTCTTT.

This clonotype showed up many times. V is TRBV2 and J is TRBJ1-1; perhaps TRBD1 as D (5 bases). From germline, CDR1 is SNHLY and CDR2 FYNNEI. V was trimmed by 6 bases and J by 0 bases, leaving 11 bases between them. This CDR3 contains 14 residues. As DNA, the CDR3 is TGTGCCAGCAGGCGACAGTCAATGAACACTGAAGCTTTCTTT. Translated, it gives CASRRQSMNTEAFF.

The chain employs TRBV9 and TRBJ2-2; TRBD1 aligns across 7 bases. Germline assignment: CDR1 SGDLS and CDR2 YYNGEE. This CDR3 is built from 15 residues. The junction had 2 bases not matched to a gene; V was cut back by 3 bases and J by 0 bases. The CDR3 nucleotides read TGTGCCAGCAGCGGGGGACAGTCGAACACCGGGGAGCTGTTTTTT. Protein sequence: CASSGGQSNTGELFF.

In this sample, this clonotype turned up once. The chain uses TRBV5-4 and TRBJ2-3; 11 positions agree with TRBD1. The CDR3 spans 17 residues. The germline gives CDR1 SGHNT, CDR2 YYREEE (reference sequence). V lost 2 bases to trimming and J lost 2 bases; unmatched junction nucleotides: 7. Here the CDR3 reads CASSFGQGARDTDTQYF. The CDR3 DNA sequence: TGTGCCAGCAGCTTCGGACAGGGGGCGCGTGACACAGATACGCAGTATTTT.